The source of this T cell receptor beta chain is a study of CD8+CD57+ T cells in acquired aplastic anemia. Study in general: Sorted CD4+ and CD8+ cells yielded DNA averaging around 3 ug. Overall study findings and caveats: Statistical testing detected no significant gap in CD8+ Simpson's diversity between patients and controls.

It was genomic DNA that served as the template for profiling TCR beta VDJ and CDR3. TCRdb re-called the reads through MiXCR, storing one row per CDR3 protein. This table has approximately 180,000 distinct CDR3 sequences, about three fifths appearing once. On this clonotype itself: The antigen is unknown.

Germline CDR1 reads MNHEY; CDR2 reads SVGAGI. The CDR3 runs 14 residues. V was cut by 2 bases and J by 5 bases, with 9 bases left in between. For sequencing, patients were chosen who had shown expansion of CD8+CD57+ cells by flow cytometry. The enrolled patients all had severe acquired aplastic anemia. Patients had undergone no therapy by the time their blood was sampled. The sequenced material came from sorted CD4+, CD8+, or CD8+CD57+ T cells (not recorded which) from PBMCs. The TCR was taken from a human donor with aplastic anemia. J is TRBJ2-2 and V is TRBV6-5; tentative D call: TRBD2 (5 bases). CDR3 protein: CASSYGRETGELFF. CDR3 in DNA: TGTGCCAGCAGTTACGGACGGGAAACCGGGGAGCTGTTTTTT.